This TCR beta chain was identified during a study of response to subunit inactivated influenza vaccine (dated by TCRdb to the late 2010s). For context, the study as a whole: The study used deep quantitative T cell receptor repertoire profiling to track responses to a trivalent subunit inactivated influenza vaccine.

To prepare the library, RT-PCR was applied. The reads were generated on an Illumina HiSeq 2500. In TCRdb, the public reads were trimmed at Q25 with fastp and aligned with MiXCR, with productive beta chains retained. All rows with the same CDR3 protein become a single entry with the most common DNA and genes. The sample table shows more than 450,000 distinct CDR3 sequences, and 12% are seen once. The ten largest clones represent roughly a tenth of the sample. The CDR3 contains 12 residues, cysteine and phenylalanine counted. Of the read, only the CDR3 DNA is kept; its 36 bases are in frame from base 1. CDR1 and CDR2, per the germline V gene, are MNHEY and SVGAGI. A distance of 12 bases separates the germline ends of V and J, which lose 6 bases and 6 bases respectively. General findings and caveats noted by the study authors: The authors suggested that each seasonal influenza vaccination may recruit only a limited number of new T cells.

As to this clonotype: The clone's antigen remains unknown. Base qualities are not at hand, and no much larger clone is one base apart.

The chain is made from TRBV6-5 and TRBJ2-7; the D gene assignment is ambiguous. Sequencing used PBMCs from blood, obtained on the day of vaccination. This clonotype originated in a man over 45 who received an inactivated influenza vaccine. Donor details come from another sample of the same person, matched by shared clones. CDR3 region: CASRDRRGEQYF. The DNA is TGTGCCAGCAGGGACCGCAGAGGCGAGCAGTACTTC.